The TCR beta chain under discussion was sequenced for a study of T cell repertoires in cytomegalovirus infection. As for the study in general: CMV epitopes used comprised recently identified HLA-C-restricted ones and well-studied HLA-B-restricted ones. TCR beta signatures that were public indicated CMV infection and matching HLA type.

In TCRdb, the reads were re-called with MiXCR into one record per CDR3 protein. The profile shows 900,000 to 950,000 distinct CDR3 sequences, roughly a third of them singletons. Study results and caveats: HLA-C-restricted CMV-specific TCR beta clonotypes prevailed in the ex vivo response. Summed public TCR beta family frequency identified CMV carriers bearing the relevant HLA.

This clonotype was counted once. Its antigen is as yet unknown. A single base separates this from a much larger clone, so it may be a read error. The sample in question was cultured CD8+ T cells from PBMCs, obtained from culture after CMV antigen stimulation. This receptor was obtained from a human donor in good health (CMV status not recorded). Some clones in this sample may be carry-over from other donors' samples.

Here the CDR3 DNA reads TGTACCAGCAGCTTAGGGGAGTACCAAGAGACCCAGTACTTC. Amino acid sequence: CTSSLGEYQETQYF. V gene TRBV7-9 combines with J gene TRBJ2-5; D possibly matches TRBD1 or TRBD2 (5 bases each). Germline V gene sequence: CDR1 SEHNR, CDR2 FQNEAQ (reference sequence). This CDR3 has 14 residues.